Below, one TCR beta chain is given with its context. This record belongs to a study of blood T cell repertoires in COVID-19. Germline V gene sequence: CDR1 SNHLY, CDR2 FYNNEI. The trim removed 8 bases at V and 1 base at J, leaving 20 bases unmatched. The CDR3 consists of 19 residues. Sequencing used immunoSEQ multiplex PCR; TCRdb keeps in-frame clones, though not all of them. The data contain roughly 200,000 clones, around 88% of them singletons. This TCR was recovered from a woman aged 25 to 39 who had been exposed to COVID-19. The chain employs TRBV2 and TRBJ1-2; 9 bases match TRBD1. Input material: PBMCs or T cells enriched from blood (not recorded which). The CDR3 loop is CASLPKVSGQGVFNYGYTF. CDR3 nucleotides: TGTGCCAGCCTACCTAAGGTGTCGGGACAGGGAGTCTTTAACTATGGCTACACCTTC. The variable domain in full, with the rest retrieved from reference TRBV2 and TRBJ1-2, is EPEVTQTPSHQVTQMGQEVILRCVPISNHLYFYWYRQILGQKVEFLVSFYNNEISEKSEIFDDQFSVERPDGSNFTLKIRSTKLEDSAMYFCASLPKVSGQGVFNYGYTFGSGTRLTVV.